The source of this T cell receptor beta chain is a study of shared clonotypes between healthy human individuals. Study-wide results and caveats: Estimated clonotype richness was generally higher in naive than memory subsets. Donor scarcity curtailed the genetic and exposure-history diversity represented herein.

Generated by immunoSEQ multiplex PCR, the TCRdb table keeps only in-frame clones and is missing some. The sample carries over 750,000 clones, 96% recorded once. The V end was cut by 3 bases, the J end by 0 bases, with 15 bases between. This CDR3 region has 16 residues. The germline CDR1 and CDR2 sequences are SGHAT and FQNNGV. Naive CD8 cells lacked CD45RO, underwent positive selection for CCR7 and left out terminally differentiated effector memory CD45RA+ cells. Concerning this clone: Its antigen is still unknown.

This chain uses TRBV11-2 with TRBJ2-7; no clear D gene. Specimen: naive CD8+ T cells sorted from blood. The sequence came from a man in his thirties or forties in good health. CDR3 in DNA: TGTGCCAGCAGCTTCCCACGAGGTGGAAGCTCCTACGAGCAGTACTTC. It specifies CASSFPRGGSSYEQYF.